A selection of T cell receptor beta chains follows, all from one sample in a study of cytomegalovirus exposure and HLA in healthy donors. The data were produced by immunoSEQ multiplex PCR, yet TCRdb's version contains in-frame clones alone and is incomplete. The table has 130,000 to 150,000 clones, 84% seen once. Sequenced: PBMCs. Source of these receptors: a boy aged 2 to 10 in good health and CMV-seronegative. Each CDR3 is given with its conserved first and last residue. A D gene is named only where the DNA matches it firmly. The size entry is marked missing in some rows and otherwise reads once, few, many or a size class.

j_call: TRBJ2-7; clone_size: -; v_call: TRBV5-1; d_call: -; cdr3_nt: TGCGCCAGCAGCTTCATCGGCCTCGGGTCCTACGAGCAGTACTTC; cdr3_aa: CASSFIGLGSYEQYF
j_call: TRBJ1-1; clone_size: -; v_call: TRBV7-3; d_call: -; cdr3_nt: TGTGCCAGCAGCTTCACCAGGGGAAAGAACACTGAAGCTTTCTTT; cdr3_aa: CASSFTRGKNTEAFF
j_call: TRBJ2-3; clone_size: few; v_call: TRBV27; d_call: TRBD2; cdr3_nt: TGTGCCAGCAGTTTACTACTAGCGGGGGGCACAGATACGCAGTATTTT; cdr3_aa: CASSLLLAGGTDTQYF
j_call: TRBJ2-3; clone_size: -; v_call: TRBV28; d_call: -; cdr3_nt: TGTGCCAGCAGTCTACAGGGTTTCGAAACAGATACGCAGTATTTT; cdr3_aa: CASSLQGFETDTQYF
j_call: TRBJ1-5; clone_size: -; v_call: TRBV18; d_call: -; cdr3_nt: TGTGCCAGCTCAGCTCTTACGGGGTCCAATCAGCCCCAGCATTTT; cdr3_aa: CASSALTGSNQPQHF
j_call: TRBJ2-1; clone_size: -; v_call: TRBV6-1; d_call: -; cdr3_nt: TGTGCCAGCACGCCACGGGGGAGCTCCTACAATGAGCAGTTCTTC; cdr3_aa: CASTPRGSSYNEQFF
j_call: TRBJ2-3; clone_size: once; v_call: TRBV2; d_call: -; cdr3_nt: TGTGCCAGCAGTGCTGGACAGATCACAGATACGCAGTATTTT; cdr3_aa: CASSAGQITDTQYF
j_call: TRBJ1-5; clone_size: -; v_call: TRBV7-9; d_call: -; cdr3_nt: TGTTCCAGCAGCTTAGCCGGGGGAGAACCTAATCAGCCCCAGCATTTT; cdr3_aa: CSSSLAGGEPNQPQHF
j_call: TRBJ2-7; clone_size: -; v_call: TRBV7-9; d_call: TRBD1; cdr3_nt: TGTGCCAGCAGCTCGAACAGGGGGGAACCTTACGAGCAGTACTTC; cdr3_aa: CASSSNRGEPYEQYF
j_call: TRBJ1-2; clone_size: -; v_call: TRBV7-9; d_call: -; cdr3_nt: TGTTCCAGCAGTCAAGGCGCGGACAGCAACTATGGCTACACCTTC; cdr3_aa: CSSSQGADSNYGYTF
j_call: TRBJ2-1; clone_size: -; v_call: TRBV19; d_call: -; cdr3_nt: TGTGCCAGTTATGAGCCGGGGAATGAGCAGTTCTTC; cdr3_aa: CASYEPGNEQFF
j_call: TRBJ2-2; clone_size: -; v_call: TRBV6-6; d_call: TRBD2; cdr3_nt: TGTGCCAGCAGAACAGGGGGACTAGCGGAGGGGGAGCTGTTTTTT; cdr3_aa: CASRTGGLAEGELFF
j_call: TRBJ2-2; clone_size: -; v_call: TRBV7-9; d_call: TRBD2; cdr3_nt: TGTGCCAGCAGCCCAACTAGCGGTTACACCGGGGAGCTGTTTTTT; cdr3_aa: CASSPTSGYTGELFF
j_call: TRBJ2-3; clone_size: -; v_call: TRBV9; d_call: TRBD1; cdr3_nt: TGTGCCAGCAGCCCAACGGGACAGGGGGTCGGGGTAGGTTATTTT; cdr3_aa: CASSPTGQGVGVGYF
j_call: TRBJ2-7; clone_size: once; v_call: TRBV27; d_call: TRBD1; cdr3_nt: TGTGCCAGCAGTTTAGATTCCGGGACAGGGTCCTACGAGCAGTACTTC; cdr3_aa: CASSLDSGTGSYEQYF
j_call: TRBJ1-2; clone_size: -; v_call: TRBV6-1; d_call: -; cdr3_nt: TGTGCCAGCAGGGATAGGACACTTTCAAACTATGGCTACACCTTC; cdr3_aa: CASRDRTLSNYGYTF
j_call: TRBJ1-4; clone_size: -; v_call: TRBV30; d_call: -; cdr3_nt: TGTGCCTGCAGCGATCGATTGGGAACTAATGAAAAACTGTTTTTT; cdr3_aa: CACSDRLGTNEKLFF
j_call: TRBJ2-4; clone_size: -; v_call: TRBV19; d_call: -; cdr3_nt: TGTGCCAGTAGATCCTTAGTTGGTCGGAAGGGGGCCAAAAACATTCAGTACTTC; cdr3_aa: CASRSLVGRKGAKNIQYF
j_call: TRBJ2-1; clone_size: -; v_call: TRBV7-6; d_call: TRBD2; cdr3_nt: TGTGCCAGCAGCTTGGGACTAGCGAACTACAATGAGCAGTTCTTC; cdr3_aa: CASSLGLANYNEQFF
j_call: TRBJ2-3; clone_size: once; v_call: TRBV7-9; d_call: -; cdr3_nt: TGTGCCAGCAGCTTGTTTCTCCCCAGCACAGATACGCAGTATTTT; cdr3_aa: CASSLFLPSTDTQYF
j_call: TRBJ2-3; clone_size: -; v_call: TRBV7-3; d_call: -; cdr3_nt: TGTGCCAGCAGCCGGGGGCGGGGGAGCACAGATACGCAGTATTTT; cdr3_aa: CASSRGRGSTDTQYF
j_call: TRBJ2-7; clone_size: few; v_call: TRBV5-6; d_call: -; cdr3_nt: TGTGCCAGCAGCTTGGCCGCGGCCTACGAGCAGTACTTC; cdr3_aa: CASSLAAAYEQYF
j_call: TRBJ2-3; clone_size: -; v_call: TRBV7-9; d_call: TRBD1; cdr3_nt: TGTGCCAGCAGCTCCCCTCCGGGACAGGGGTTACCAGATACGCAGTATTTT; cdr3_aa: CASSSPPGQGLPDTQYF
j_call: TRBJ2-7; clone_size: -; v_call: TRBV27; d_call: TRBD1; cdr3_nt: TGTGCCAGCAGTTTATCGTACGCGGGACAGGTATCGACCTACGAGCAGTACTTC; cdr3_aa: CASSLSYAGQVSTYEQYF
j_call: TRBJ1-1; clone_size: once; v_call: TRBV6-4; d_call: -; cdr3_nt: TGTGCCAGCAGCCGAAGCCGAAACACTGAAGCTTTCTTT; cdr3_aa: CASSRSRNTEAFF
j_call: TRBJ2-3; clone_size: -; v_call: TRBV6-1; d_call: TRBD2; cdr3_nt: TGTGCCAGCATGGTAGCGGGGGCAGATACGCAGTATTTT; cdr3_aa: CASMVAGADTQYF
j_call: TRBJ1-2; clone_size: -; v_call: TRBV6-1; d_call: TRBD1; cdr3_nt: TGTGCCAGCAGTCAAGAGACAGGGGCGGGCTACGACTATGGCTACACCTTC; cdr3_aa: CASSQETGAGYDYGYTF
j_call: TRBJ1-4; clone_size: -; v_call: TRBV15; d_call: TRBD1; cdr3_nt: TGTGCCACCAGCAGAGATCTGGGACAGGGTGAAAAACTGTTTTTT; cdr3_aa: CATSRDLGQGEKLFF
j_call: TRBJ1-2; clone_size: -; v_call: TRBV6-4; d_call: TRBD1; cdr3_nt: TGTGCCAGCAGTGCGGGGACAGGGGACTATGGCTACACCTTC; cdr3_aa: CASSAGTGDYGYTF
j_call: TRBJ2-7; clone_size: -; v_call: TRBV27; d_call: TRBD1; cdr3_nt: TGTGCCAGCAGTTTAGCAACAGGGGGGTCGAACGAGCAGTACTTC; cdr3_aa: CASSLATGGSNEQYF
j_call: TRBJ2-2; clone_size: -; v_call: TRBV18; d_call: -; cdr3_nt: TGTGCCAGCTCACTTCTCGGAGGCGCGAACACCGGGGAGCTGTTTTTT; cdr3_aa: CASSLLGGANTGELFF
j_call: TRBJ2-1; clone_size: -; v_call: TRBV14; d_call: -; cdr3_nt: TGTGCCAGCAGCCAAGAAATAGGGGTATCCTACAATGAGCAGTTCTTC; cdr3_aa: CASSQEIGVSYNEQFF
j_call: TRBJ1-4; clone_size: -; v_call: TRBV18; d_call: -; cdr3_nt: TGTGCCAGCTCACCATTCCACAGGGATGAAAAACTGTTTTTT; cdr3_aa: CASSPFHRDEKLFF
j_call: TRBJ1-2; clone_size: -; v_call: TRBV6-5; d_call: -; cdr3_nt: TGTGCCAGCAGTTACGGGGGCCTGCGCGGATCTAATGGCTACACCTTC; cdr3_aa: CASSYGGLRGSNGYTF
j_call: TRBJ1-3; clone_size: -; v_call: TRBV19; d_call: -; cdr3_nt: TGTGCCAGTAGTTGGGGCGGCCTCTCTGGAAACACCATATATTTT; cdr3_aa: CASSWGGLSGNTIYF